The 30 T cell receptor beta chains below all came from one sample that was sequenced in a study of blood T cell repertoires in COVID-19. The repertoire was sequenced with immunoSEQ multiplex PCR; TCRdb's copy has only in-frame clones and lacks some. The sample shows fewer than 150,000 clones, around nine tenths of them seen only once. The source material was peripheral blood. These receptors were obtained from a woman between 35 and 50 years old with acute or convalescent COVID-19.

The chain is built from TRBV21-1 and TRBJ2-2; whether TRBD1, the table's D call, matches the DNA was not checked. TRBV21-1 is an annotated pseudogene. The CDR3 is made up of 16 amino acids. Here the CDR3 reads CASSKMRQDNTGELFF. CDR3 nucleotide sequence: TGTGCCAGCAGCAAGATGCGACAGGACAACACCGGGGAGCTGTTTTTT.

The CDR3 region is CASRPETGQETQYF. The CDR3 bases are TGTGCCAGCAGACCTGAGACAGGGCAGGAGACCCAGTACTTC. V is TRBV5-6 and J is TRBJ2-5; 7 bases map to TRBD1. The germline V gene has CDR1 SGHDT and CDR2 YYEEEE. The CDR3 is 14 amino acids. V lost 5 bases to trimming and J lost 5 bases; unmatched junction nucleotides: 9.

V and J are TRBV6-5 and TRBJ1-2; 10 positions match TRBD1. CDR1 is MNHEY, CDR2 SVGAGI, per germline. With 0 bases clipped from V and 7 bases from J, the junction kept 5 bases outside the gene matches. This CDR3 is built from 15 residues. The CDR3 loop reads CASSYSTTGGVGYTF. CDR3 bases: TGTGCCAGCAGTTACTCCACGACAGGGGGCGTTGGCTACACCTTC.

This clone was seen once. The chain employs TRBV4-1 and TRBJ2-5, with TRBD1 matching over 9 bases. CDR1 is MGHRA and CDR2 is YSYEKL in the germline V gene. Unmatched junction bases numbered 7, after V lost 3 bases and J lost 5 bases. CDR3 length: 15 amino acids. CDR3 nucleotides: TGCGCCAGCAGCCAGCTAGGACAGGGGCTGGAGACCCAGTACTTC. It translates to CASSQLGQGLETQYF.

CDR3 DNA: TGTGCCAGCAGTGAACAGGGTATTAGCAATCAGCCCCAGCATTTT. The encoded protein is CASSEQGISNQPQHF. The chain employs TRBV5-6 and TRBJ1-5; possible D gene TRBD1, 6 bases. This CDR3 is 15 amino acids long. Germline lookup yields CDR1 SGHDT and CDR2 YYEEEE. Trimming shortened V by 5 bases and J by 0 bases, and 12 bases separated the two germline ends.

The genes are TRBV28 and TRBJ1-2; the match to TRBD1 covers 12 bases. The ends lost 0 bases at V and 8 bases at J; junction bases unmatched: 10. This CDR3 is 17 amino acids long. The V gene's germline CDR1 is MDHEN and CDR2 SYDVKM. CDR3 amino acids: CASSLWHLGQGAGGYTF. In DNA form, the CDR3 reads TGTGCCAGCAGTTTATGGCACCTGGGACAGGGGGCAGGGGGCTACACCTTC.

This sequence joins TRBV7-9 and TRBJ1-2, with 9 bases lining up with TRBD1. CDR1 is SEHNR and CDR2 is FQNEAQ in the germline V gene (reference sequence). J gave up 6 bases and V 0 bases, and 2 bases lay outside the gene matches. This CDR3 is 14 amino acids long. As DNA, the CDR3 is TGTGCCAGCAGCTTAGCGAGACAGGGGGATGGCTACACCTTC. Amino acids: CASSLARQGDGYTF.

The chain has TRBV24-1 and TRBJ2-5; D is ambiguous. V was shortened by 6 bases and J by 5 bases, with 12 bases between the two germline ends. The CDR3 extends over 13 amino acids. Germline assignment: CDR1 KGHDR and CDR2 SFDVKD. CDR3 DNA: TGTGCCACCAGTTACAGCTCCCAGGAGACCCAGTACTTC. It translates to CATSYSSQETQYF.

V and J are TRBV30 and TRBJ1-5; 9 positions agree with TRBD1. Germline lookup yields CDR1 GTSNPN and CDR2 SVGIG (reference sequence). V lost 2 bases to trimming and J lost 7 bases; unmatched junction nucleotides: 3. CDR3 length: 13 amino acids. The CDR3 DNA is TGTGCCTGGAGTCGGACAGGGGTACAGCCCCAGCATTTT. This sequence encodes CAWSRTGVQPQHF.

The genes are TRBV25-1 and TRBJ1-1, with TRBD1 as a possible D gene (5 bases). Trimming removed 6 bases from V and 1 base from J, with 12 bases in between. Germline V lookup: CDR1 MGHDK, CDR2 SYGVNS. The length of the CDR3 is 14 residues. The CDR3 bases are TGTGCCAGCAGACCCCAGGGTCAGAACACTGAAGCTTTCTTT. This encodes CASRPQGQNTEAFF.

The chain recombines TRBV18 with TRBJ2-1; 7 nucleotides align to TRBD1. Germline values: CDR1 KGHSH, CDR2 LQKENI. Unmatched junction bases numbered 8, after V lost 0 bases and J lost 6 bases. CDR3 length equals 16 residues. Written as DNA, the CDR3 is TGTGCCAGCTCACCACCGGCGAGGGGGCGTATCAATGAGCAGTTCTTC. Translating it yields CASSPPARGRINEQFF.

The genes are TRBV3-1 (or the pseudogene TRBV3-2) and TRBJ1-2; tentative D call: TRBD1 (5 bases). Germline CDR1 and CDR2: LGHDT and YNNKEL (reference sequence). The CDR3 is 20 amino acids. Between the trimmed V and J ends, which lost 2 bases and 3 bases, there was a span of 28 bases. CDR3 coding DNA: TGTGCCAGCAGCCAAAGGGGCGCTCGACAGTATCTTTGGGGGGACTATGGCTACACCTTC. Residues: CASSQRGARQYLWGDYGYTF.

This clone appeared once. V usage is TRBV5-4 and J usage is TRBJ2-1; D is possibly TRBD2 (6 bases). The germline CDR1 and CDR2 sequences are SGHNT and YYREEE (reference sequence). The length of the CDR3 is 14 residues. V dropped 3 bases and J dropped 7 bases, with 14 bases sitting between them. This CDR3 is CASSSPLARNEQFF. The CDR3 region has the DNA TGTGCCAGCAGCTCACCGCTAGCGAGGAATGAGCAGTTCTTC.

CDR3 bases: TGCGCCAGCAGCCAAGGGACAGGGCCCTACGAGCAGTACTTC. Its translation is CASSQGTGPYEQYF. This chain joins TRBV4-3 and TRBJ2-7; 8 bases are shared with TRBD1. This CDR3 contains 14 residues. Germline CDR1 LGHNA, CDR2 YSLEER. V shed 1 base and J 2 bases; nucleotides not matched to a gene: 1.

The chain links TRBV5-6 to TRBJ1-1, with unresolved D. The CDR3 spans 14 residues. Looked up from germline, CDR1 is SGHDT and CDR2 is YYEEEE. The V gene lost 0 bases and the J gene lost 6 bases, with 12 bases spanning the gap. The chain's CDR3 is CASSLGQVLAEAFF. The CDR3 nucleotides read TGTGCCAGCAGCTTGGGGCAGGTCTTAGCTGAAGCTTTCTTT.

The genes are TRBV7-2 and TRBJ2-3; D is undetermined. The germline CDR1 and CDR2 sequences are SGHTA and FQGNSA. This CDR3 is 17 amino acids long. V was trimmed by 4 bases and J by 2 bases, leaving 19 bases between them. CDR3 nucleotide sequence: TGTGCCAGCAGCTCCAGAGGTTTCCCCTCCCTCACAGATACGCAGTATTTT. Translating gives CASSSRGFPSLTDTQYF. The variable domain in full, with the rest retrieved from reference TRBV7-2 and TRBJ2-3, is GAGVSQSPSNKVTEKGKDVELRCDPISGHTALYWYRQSLGQGLEFLIYFQGNSAPDKSGLPSDRFSAERTGGSVSTLTIQRTQQEDSAVYLCASSSRGFPSLTDTQYFGPGTRLTVL.

The gene calls are TRBV9 and TRBJ2-7, with D perhaps matching TRBD2 (6 bases). This CDR3 spans 15 amino acids. From germline, CDR1 is SGDLS and CDR2 YYNGEE. Trimming removed 0 bases from V and 5 bases from J, with 15 bases in between. The CDR3 is CASSVEDYGGDEQYF. The CDR3 nucleotides read TGTGCCAGCAGCGTAGAGGACTATGGTGGCGACGAGCAGTACTTC.

V usage is TRBV7-9 and J usage is TRBJ1-2; TRBD1 matches 8 bases. The germline gives CDR1 SEHNR, CDR2 FQNEAQ (reference sequence). V lost 6 bases, J lost 6 bases, and 9 bases stayed unmatched. The CDR3 consists of 14 residues. The CDR3 region is CASSRSGQGDGYTF. In nucleotides, the CDR3 is TGTGCCAGCAGTCGTAGCGGACAGGGAGATGGCTACACCTTC.

The chain links TRBV7-8 to TRBJ1-5; 9 nucleotides align to TRBD1. With 5 bases clipped from V and 4 bases from J, the junction kept 6 bases outside the gene matches. The V gene's germline CDR1 is SGHVS and CDR2 FQNEAQ. The CDR3 contains 15 residues. The CDR3 region is CASSRGTGRNQPQHF. For the CDR3, the DNA is TGTGCCAGCAGCCGGGGGACAGGGAGGAATCAGCCCCAGCATTTT.

The chain has TRBV15 and TRBJ2-7; TRBD2 is a possible D gene (6 bases). In germline, CDR1 is LNHNV, CDR2 YYDKDF (reference sequence). The CDR3 covers 14 residues. V was shortened by 0 bases and J by 2 bases, with 8 bases between the two germline ends. CDR3 sequence (DNA): TGTGCCACCAGCAGAGATCGGGGGACCTACGAGCAGTACTTC. It translates to CATSRDRGTYEQYF.

The rearrangement links TRBV9 to TRBJ1-2, with 8 bases identical to TRBD1. V lost 0 bases to trimming and J lost 7 bases; unmatched junction nucleotides: 2. CDR3 length: 13 amino acids. Germline loops: CDR1 SGDLS, CDR2 YYNGEE. The DNA for the CDR3 is TGTGCCAGCAGCGTAGCTCAGGGGGCTGGCTACACCTTC. It codes for CASSVAQGAGYTF.

This clone was picked up one time. The J gene is TRBJ2-2, the V gene TRBV28, with 11 bases aligning to TRBD2. V lost 3 bases and J lost 5; bases outside the gene matches: 2. Germline V CDR1 and CDR2: MDHEN, SYDVKM. The CDR3 runs 15 residues. DNA of the CDR3: TGTGCCAGCAGTTTGTCTAGCGGGGGGACCGGGGAGCTGTTTTTT. It encodes CASSLSSGGTGELFF.

J is TRBJ2-2 and V is TRBV4-2; 7 bases fit TRBD2. This CDR3 contains 15 residues. CDR1 is LGHNA, CDR2 YNFKEQ, per germline. V shed 0 bases, J shed 7 bases, and the junction held 5 bases outside the gene matches. The CDR3 here is CASSQDFGGGGELFF. For the CDR3, the DNA is TGTGCCAGCAGCCAAGATTTCGGCGGGGGCGGGGAGCTGTTTTTT.

The V and J genes are TRBV18 and TRBJ1-5; the D gene is possibly TRBD1 (5 bases). Germline V gives CDR1 KGHSH, CDR2 LQKENI. The CDR3 runs to 15 residues. V lost 6 bases to trimming and J lost 3 bases, with 15 bases between them. CDR3 nucleotide sequence: TGTGCCAGCTCCGTCGCGCGGGGGGACAATCAGCCCCAGCATTTT. It codes for CASSVARGDNQPQHF.

This clone has a single count. The chain uses TRBV3-1 (or the pseudogene TRBV3-2) and TRBJ1-1, with D uncertain. The CDR3 totals 15 residues. From germline, CDR1 is LGHDT and CDR2 YNNKEL (reference sequence). V lost 2 bases to trimming and J lost 13 bases, with 23 bases between them. The CDR3 region is CASSQRAPGGSKVFF. CDR3 in DNA: TGTGCCAGCAGCCAAAGGGCTCCGGGAGGCAGCAAAGTTTTCTTT.

V and J are TRBV4-2 and TRBJ2-1; 12 bases are shared with TRBD2. V shed 4 bases, J shed 0 bases, and the junction held 7 bases outside the gene matches. The CDR3 extends over 18 amino acids. The V gene's germline CDR1 is LGHNA and CDR2 YNFKEQ. CDR3 sequence (DNA): TGTGCCAGCAGCCCCGAGGGACTAGCGGGTATCTCCTACAATGAGCAGTTCTTC. Translated: CASSPEGLAGISYNEQFF.

The V call is TRBV11-2, the J call TRBJ2-5; tentatively, D is TRBD1 (5 bases). In germline, CDR1 is SGHAT, CDR2 FQNNGV. This CDR3 is built from 13 residues. The V end was cut by 2 bases, the J end by 5 bases, with 9 bases between. CDR3 DNA sequence: TGTGCCAGCAGCTTATTCCCAGGGGAGACCCAGTACTTC. Amino acid sequence: CASSLFPGETQYF.

The chain uses TRBV27 and TRBJ2-4; 9 nucleotides match TRBD2. Germline CDR1 and CDR2: MNHEY and SMNVEV (reference sequence). V was clipped by 4 bases and J by 5 bases; unmatched bases: 9. The CDR3 contains 16 residues. The CDR3 coding sequence is TGTGCCAGCAGTTCCTGGCGGGAGGGGCCTCAAAACATTCAGTACTTC. This encodes CASSSWREGPQNIQYF.

The sample holds many counts of this clone. The chain links TRBV6-4 to TRBJ2-1, with TRBD2 identical over 13 bases. CDR1 is MRHNA and CDR2 is SNTAGT in the germline V gene. The CDR3 has 14 residues. J lost 8 bases, V lost 6 bases, and 4 bases had no gene match. CDR3: CASSRLAGGDEQFF. DNA for the CDR3: TGTGCCAGCAGCCGACTAGCGGGGGGTGATGAGCAGTTCTTC.

The table lists this clone with a count of one. The chain carries TRBV18 and TRBJ2-7; TRBD1 aligns across 10 bases. Germline V lookup: CDR1 KGHSH, CDR2 LQKENI. Germline trimming cut 5 bases from V and 7 bases from J; bases unmatched to any gene: 11. There are 15 residues in the CDR3. The CDR3 protein is CASSDRQGANGEQYF. The CDR3 bases are TGTGCCAGCTCAGACCGACAGGGGGCTAATGGGGAGCAGTACTTC.